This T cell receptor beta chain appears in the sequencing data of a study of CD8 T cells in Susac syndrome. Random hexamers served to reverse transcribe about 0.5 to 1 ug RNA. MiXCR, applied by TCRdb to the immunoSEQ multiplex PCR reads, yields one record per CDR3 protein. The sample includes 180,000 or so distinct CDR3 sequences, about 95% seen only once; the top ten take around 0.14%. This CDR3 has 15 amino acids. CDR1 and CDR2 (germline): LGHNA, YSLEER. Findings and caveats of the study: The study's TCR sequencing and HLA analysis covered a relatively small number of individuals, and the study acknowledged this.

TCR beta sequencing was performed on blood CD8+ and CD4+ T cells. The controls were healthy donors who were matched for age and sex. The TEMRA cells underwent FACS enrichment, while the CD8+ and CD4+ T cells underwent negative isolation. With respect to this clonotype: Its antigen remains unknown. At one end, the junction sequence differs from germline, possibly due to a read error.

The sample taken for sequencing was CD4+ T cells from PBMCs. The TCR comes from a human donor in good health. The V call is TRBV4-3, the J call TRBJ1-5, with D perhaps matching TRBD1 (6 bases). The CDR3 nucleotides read TGCGCCAGCAGTCAAGTTGCAGGGGGCAATCAGCCCCAGCATTTT. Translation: CASSQVAGGNQPQHF.